These 24 T cell receptor beta chains originate from one sample sequenced in a study of blood T cell repertoires in COVID-19. Here immunoSEQ multiplex PCR was the method, and the copy in TCRdb shows in-frame clones only, minus some. The data hold about 160,000 clones, with 82% observed a single time. Material: peripheral blood. These receptors came from a woman between 40 and 55 years old with COVID-19, enrolled during active disease.

The chain joins TRBV6-1 to TRBJ1-5; 7 nucleotides line up with TRBD1. V lost 0 bases to trimming and J lost 6 bases; unmatched junction nucleotides: 5. Germline loops: CDR1 MNHNS, CDR2 SASEGT. CDR3 length equals 15 residues. Written as DNA, the CDR3 is TGTGCCAGCAGTGAAGCAGGGGGCCCTGGTCAGCCCCAGCATTTT. Its translation is CASSEAGGPGQPQHF.

The chain uses TRBV13 and TRBJ2-3, with TRBD2 matching 7 bases. V shed 5 bases, J shed 7 bases, and the junction held 9 bases outside the gene matches. The CDR3 is 14 amino acids. Germline assignment: CDR1 PRHDT and CDR2 FYEKMQ (reference sequence). The CDR3 is CASSRGLEGYTQYF. Written as DNA, the CDR3 is TGTGCCAGCAGCCGAGGACTAGAAGGATATACGCAGTATTTT.

The chain is built from TRBV4-1 and TRBJ2-2, with D unresolved. Germline values: CDR1 MGHRA, CDR2 YSYEKL. The CDR3 is made up of 15 amino acids. The V and J ends lost 1 base and 5 bases respectively, with 11 bases between them. The CDR3 region has the DNA TGCGCCAGCAGCCAAGGGGCCAGTTGGACCGGGGAGCTGTTTTTT. Protein: CASSQGASWTGELFF.

This clone has more than one count but fewer than ten. This chain joins TRBV28 and TRBJ1-3; perhaps TRBD1 as D (5 bases). The CDR3 runs to 15 residues. Germline CDR1 is MDHEN and CDR2 is SYDVKM. V dropped 3 bases and J dropped 3 bases, with 12 bases sitting between them. This CDR3 is CASSFPRVGGNTIYF. CDR3 coding DNA: TGTGCCAGCAGTTTCCCCAGGGTTGGTGGAAACACCATATATTTT.

The genes are TRBV29-1 and TRBJ1-2, with TRBD1 matching over 7 bases. V shed 6 bases, J shed 4 bases, and the junction held 8 bases outside the gene matches. The germline gives CDR1 SQVTM, CDR2 ANQGSEA. The CDR3 covers 13 residues. The CDR3 loop reads CSVVSQGFYGYTF. CDR3 nucleotide sequence: TGCAGCGTAGTGTCACAGGGGTTCTATGGCTACACCTTC.

The chain has TRBV4-1 and TRBJ2-2, with D maybe TRBD2 (5 bases). This CDR3 has 16 amino acids. The germline CDR1 and CDR2 sequences are MGHRA and YSYEKL. Between the trimmed V and J ends, which lost 4 bases and 0 bases, there was a span of 12 bases. CDR3 DNA sequence: TGCGCCAGCAGCCTGGACCTAGCAACGAACACCGGGGAGCTGTTTTTT. Translation: CASSLDLATNTGELFF.

The chain employs TRBV19 and TRBJ1-3; D uncertain. This CDR3 comprises 14 residues. Germline assignment: CDR1 LNHDA and CDR2 SQIVND (reference sequence). V dropped 5 bases and J dropped 3 bases, with 11 bases sitting between them. The CDR3 coding sequence is TGTGCCAGTAGTCTACGGGATTATGGAAACACCATATATTTT. It translates to CASSLRDYGNTIYF. The full variable domain, completed using reference TRBV19 and TRBJ1-3, is DGGITQSPKYLFRKEGQNVTLSCEQNLNHDAMYWYRQDPGQGLRLIYYSQIVNDFQKGDIAEGYSVSREKKESFPLTVTSAQKNPTAFYLCASSLRDYGNTIYFGEGSWLTVV.

Only a few counts were recorded for this clone. This chain connects TRBV27 to TRBJ1-5; D might be TRBD1 (6 bases). Deletions cut 4 bases from V and 6 bases from J, with 16 bases between. The germline V gene has CDR1 MNHEY and CDR2 SMNVEV (reference sequence). This CDR3 has 15 amino acids. The CDR3 is CASSSWAGVAQPQHF. Written as DNA, the CDR3 is TGTGCCAGCAGTTCTTGGGCAGGGGTTGCTCAGCCCCAGCATTTT.

The chain has TRBV19 and TRBJ1-2; 7 bases are a match to TRBD1. CDR3 size: 16 residues. The ends lost 1 base at V and 6 bases at J; junction bases unmatched: 11. CDR1 is LNHDA and CDR2 is SQIVND in the germline V gene (reference sequence). This CDR3 reads CASSIGVKQGRNGYTF. The DNA for the CDR3 is TGTGCCAGTAGTATAGGGGTCAAACAGGGGAGAAATGGCTACACCTTC. Looking up the rest from reference TRBV19 and TRBJ1-2 gives the full variable domain: DGGITQSPKYLFRKEGQNVTLSCEQNLNHDAMYWYRQDPGQGLRLIYYSQIVNDFQKGDIAEGYSVSREKKESFPLTVTSAQKNPTAFYLCASSIGVKQGRNGYTFGSGTRLTVV.

The V and J genes are TRBV7-9 and TRBJ1-4, with TRBD1 matching over 8 bases. CDR1 is SEHNR, CDR2 FQNEAQ, per germline (reference sequence). Germline trimming cut 3 bases from V and 7 bases from J; bases unmatched to any gene: 7. The CDR3 contains 15 residues. The CDR3 DNA is TGTGCCAGCAGCTTTTTCGGACAGGGAGGTGAAAAACTGTTTTTT. Amino acid sequence: CASSFFGQGGEKLFF.

The chain uses TRBV30 and TRBJ1-1; TRBD1 might be the D (6 bases). The CDR3 has 13 residues. The ends were cut back, 3 bases at V and 1 base at J, with 9 bases in the middle. Germline assignment: CDR1 GTSNPN and CDR2 SVGIG (reference sequence). CDR3 DNA: TGTGCCTGGAGCGACAGGTGGAACACTGAAGCTTTCTTT. Protein product: CAWSDRWNTEAFF.

V is TRBV7-3 and J is TRBJ2-2, with TRBD1 as a possible D gene (6 bases). The germline V gene has CDR1 SGHTA and CDR2 FQGTGA. The CDR3 is made up of 16 amino acids. The ends were cut back, 2 bases at V and 3 bases at J, with 13 bases in the middle. The CDR3 is CASSLGTTGHTGELFF. The CDR3 bases are TGTGCCAGCAGCTTAGGAACAACAGGGCACACCGGGGAGCTGTTTTTT.

The genes are TRBV10-3 and TRBJ2-1; 7 nucleotides match TRBD2. The CDR3 has 14 residues. The ends lost 1 base at V and 7 bases at J; junction bases unmatched: 4. Germline loops: CDR1 ENHRY, CDR2 SYGVKD. CDR3 DNA: TGTGCCATCAGTGAGTGGACTAGTGGAAATGAGCAGTTCTTC. Protein product: CAISEWTSGNEQFF.

J is TRBJ2-7 and V is TRBV28, with a possible D match to TRBD2 (5 bases). V was cut by 1 base and J by 5 bases, with 9 bases left in between. The germline V gene encodes CDR1 MDHEN and CDR2 SYDVKM. The CDR3 extends over 13 amino acids. In DNA form, the CDR3 reads TGTGCCAGCAGTTTATACGTGAGGGACGAGCAGTACTTC. It encodes CASSLYVRDEQYF.

This chain joins TRBV28 and TRBJ1-2; possibly TRBD1 for D (5 bases). The CDR3 is 13 amino acids. The germline gives CDR1 MDHEN, CDR2 SYDVKM. Trimming shortened V by 3 bases and J by 8 bases, and 13 bases separated the two germline ends. The CDR3 loop is CASSFGLGGGYTF. CDR3 sequence (DNA): TGTGCCAGCAGTTTCGGTCTCGGGGGGGGCTACACCTTC.

The V and J genes are TRBV2 and TRBJ2-3, with 11 bases matching TRBD2. V shed 6 bases, J shed 2 bases, and the junction held 4 bases outside the gene matches. Germline V gene data show CDR1 as SNHLY and CDR2 as FYNNEI. The CDR3 runs to 15 residues. CDR3 residues: CASSASGGNTDTQYF. In DNA form, the CDR3 reads TGTGCCAGCAGCGCTAGCGGGGGGAACACAGATACGCAGTATTTT.

J is TRBJ1-2 and V is TRBV7-9; unclear D gene. V was cut by 7 bases and J by 6 bases, with 9 bases left in between. The CDR3 consists of 11 residues. Looked up from germline, CDR1 is SEHNR and CDR2 is FQNEAQ (reference sequence). The CDR3 sequence: CASTTLDGYTF. As DNA, the CDR3 is TGTGCCAGCACCACTCTTGATGGCTACACCTTC. Full variable domain (remainder filled in from reference TRBV7-9 and TRBJ1-2): DTGVSQNPRHKITKRGQNVTFRCDPISEHNRLYWYRQTLGQGPEFLTYFQNEAQLEKSRLLSDRFSAERPKGSFSTLEIQRTEQGDSAMYLCASTTLDGYTFGSGTRLTVV.

This rearrangement joins TRBV9 to TRBJ2-5, with D perhaps matching TRBD1 (6 bases). Germline-derived CDR1 and CDR2 are SGDLS and YYNGEE. V lost 1 base to trimming and J lost 4 bases, with 8 bases between them. This CDR3 is 13 amino acids long. The CDR3 region has the DNA TGTGCCAGCAGCGTATCAGGGGTAGAGACCCAGTACTTC. Translated: CASSVSGVETQYF. The full variable domain, with the rest looked up from reference TRBV9 and TRBJ2-5, is DSGVTQTPKHLITATGQRVTLRCSPRSGDLSVYWYQQSLDQGLQFLIQYYNGEERAKGNILERFSAQQFPDLHSELNLSSLELGDSALYFCASSVSGVETQYFGPGTRLLVL.

The V and J genes are TRBV28 and TRBJ1-3; D possibly corresponds to TRBD1 (5 bases). The ends were cut back, 8 bases at V and 1 base at J, with 6 bases in the middle. Germline values: CDR1 MDHEN, CDR2 SYDVKM. This CDR3 region has 12 residues. CDR3 DNA: TGTGCCAGCCAGGGTTCTGGAAACACCATATATTTT. This codes for CASQGSGNTIYF.

V and J are TRBV12-3 or TRBV12-4 and TRBJ2-1; D gene ambiguous. The CDR3 is 12 residues long. Trimming took 1 base from V and 8 from J, leaving 6 bases between them. The CDR3 DNA is TGTGCCAGCAGTTTAGGCTATTATGAGCAGTTCTTC. This gives the protein CASSLGYYEQFF.

This clone was counted a few times. This chain joins TRBV11-2 and TRBJ2-1; D gene unclear. The CDR3 is 15 amino acids. The germline V gene has CDR1 SGHAT and CDR2 FQNNGV. The V gene lost 1 base and the J gene lost 2 bases, with 9 bases spanning the gap. The CDR3 protein is CASSLVPLTYNEQFF. CDR3 in DNA: TGTGCCAGCAGCTTAGTTCCGTTAACCTACAATGAGCAGTTCTTC. The full variable domain, in which reference TRBV11-2 and TRBJ2-1 provide the parts outside the CDR3, is EAGVAQSPRYKIIEKRQSVAFWCNPISGHATLYWYQQILGQGPKLLIQFQNNGVVDDSQLPKDRFSAERLKGVDSTLKIQPAKLEDSAVYLCASSLVPLTYNEQFFGPGTRLTVL.

The rearrangement joins TRBV30 to TRBJ2-7; 8 positions match TRBD2. The junction had 6 bases not matched to a gene; V was cut back by 1 base and J by 7 bases. CDR3 length equals 13 residues. Looked up from germline, CDR1 is GTSNPN and CDR2 is SVGIG (reference sequence). CDR3 residues: CAWSAGGRSEQYV. The CDR3 coding sequence is TGTGCCTGGAGTGCGGGGGGGCGGTCTGAGCAGTACGTC.

This CDR3 reads CASSPRVERAKNIQYF. CDR3 sequence (DNA): TGTGCCAGCAGCCCGAGGGTAGAAAGAGCCAAAAACATTCAGTACTTC. The chain is built from TRBV3-1 (or the pseudogene TRBV3-2) and TRBJ2-4, with D possibly TRBD2 on 5 matching bases. V was shortened by 4 bases and J by 0 bases, with 13 bases between the two germline ends. This CDR3 contains 16 residues. CDR1 is LGHDT and CDR2 is YNNKEL in the germline V gene (reference sequence).

The chain combines TRBV28 with TRBJ2-5; 9 bases are shared with TRBD2. The trim removed 5 bases at V and 1 base at J, leaving 8 bases unmatched. CDR3 length: 16 residues. CDR1 and CDR2 (germline): MDHEN, SYDVKM. In DNA form, the CDR3 reads TGTGCCAGCAGTACCCATGGCGGGAGGGCCCAAGAGACCCAGTACTTC. The encoded protein is CASSTHGGRAQETQYF.